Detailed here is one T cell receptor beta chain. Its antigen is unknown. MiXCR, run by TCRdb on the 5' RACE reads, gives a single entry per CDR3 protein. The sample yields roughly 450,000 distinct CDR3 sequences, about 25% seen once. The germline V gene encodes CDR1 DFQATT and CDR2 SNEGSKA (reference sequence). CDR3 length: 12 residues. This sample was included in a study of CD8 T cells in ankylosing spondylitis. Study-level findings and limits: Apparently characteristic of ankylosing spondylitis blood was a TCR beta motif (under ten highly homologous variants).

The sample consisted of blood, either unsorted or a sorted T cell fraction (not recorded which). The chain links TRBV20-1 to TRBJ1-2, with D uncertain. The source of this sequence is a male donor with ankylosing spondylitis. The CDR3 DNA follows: TGCAGCGCCCGAGGGTCGTACTATGGCTACACCTTC. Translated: CSARGSYYGYTF.